The 32 T cell receptor beta chains given below trace back to one sample, sequenced in a study of T-cell memory formation after mild COVID-19. MiXCR, run by TCRdb on the 5' RACE reads, gives a single entry per CDR3 protein. The sample lists 410,000 or so distinct CDR3 sequences; about a quarter were seen once. Sequences were obtained from PBMCs or a T cell subset sorted from them (not recorded which). The receptors shown here come from an adult woman who had mild COVID-19 (a few samples of this study predate the infection). Cell type and time point are not known.

The chain links TRBV6-1 to TRBJ2-3; D is possibly TRBD2 (6 bases). The CDR3 covers 16 residues. Germline CDR1 MNHNS, CDR2 SASEGT. The V end lost 4 bases, the J end lost 0 bases, and 14 bases lay between the germline ends. Here the CDR3 reads CASSAVQRVSTDTQYF. In nucleotides, the CDR3 is TGTGCCAGCAGTGCAGTTCAGCGGGTGAGCACAGATACGCAGTATTTT.

This clonotype was seen a handful of times. CDR3 region: CASSGRWDGSYNSPLHF. The CDR3 DNA sequence: TGCGCCAGCAGCGGGCGATGGGACGGCTCCTATAATTCACCCCTCCACTTT. The chain recombines TRBV5-1 with TRBJ1-6; D may be TRBD1 (5 bases). This CDR3 comprises 17 residues. Between the trimmed V and J ends, which lost 4 bases and 0 bases, there was a span of 14 bases. Germline CDR1 reads SGHRS; CDR2 reads YFSETQ.

V usage is TRBV7-6 and J usage is TRBJ1-6; weak D call: TRBD1 (5 bases). This CDR3 is built from 15 residues. Germline V CDR1 and CDR2: SGHVS, FNYEAQ. Trimming shortened V by 0 bases and J by 10 bases, and 13 bases separated the two germline ends. DNA for the CDR3: TGTGCCAGCAGCTTAGCGCGGCAGGGCAGGTCACCCCTCCACTTT. Residues: CASSLARQGRSPLHF.

The chain recombines TRBV11-2 with TRBJ2-6; D gene ambiguous. There are 15 residues in the CDR3. V was shortened by 5 bases and J by 0 bases, with 8 bases between the two germline ends. Germline V gene sequence: CDR1 SGHAT, CDR2 FQNNGV. The CDR3 sequence is CASSLTTSGANVLTF. The CDR3 region has the DNA TGTGCCAGCAGCCTAACGACCTCTGGGGCCAACGTCCTGACTTTC.

V usage is TRBV7-6 and J usage is TRBJ1-5, with a tentative D call TRBD1 (6 bases). This CDR3 has 13 amino acids. V lost 5 bases, J lost 6 bases, and 11 bases lay in between. Germline V lookup: CDR1 SGHVS, CDR2 FNYEAQ. The CDR3 sequence is CASSRGQGQPQHF. CDR3 bases: TGTGCCAGCAGCCGGGGACAAGGTCAGCCCCAGCATTTT. Drawing the rest from reference TRBV7-6 and TRBJ1-5, the complete variable domain is GAGVSQSPRYKVTKRGQDVALRCDPISGHVSLYWYRQALGQGPEFLTYFNYEAQQDKSGLPNDRFSAERPEGSISTLTIQRTEQRDSAMYRCASSRGQGQPQHFGDGTRLSIL.

This clonotype was picked up a small number of times. The chain carries TRBV5-1 and TRBJ2-3; unclear D gene. V was cut by 0 bases and J by 14 bases, with 10 bases left in between. The CDR3 is 11 amino acids. Germline assignment: CDR1 SGHRS and CDR2 YFSETQ. The CDR3: CASSLGPNVYF. CDR3 nucleotides: TGCGCCAGCAGCTTGGGTCCGAATGTGTATTTT. The full variable domain, with the rest looked up from reference TRBV5-1 and TRBJ2-3, is KAGVTQTPRYLIKTRGQQVTLSCSPISGHRSVSWYQQTPGQGLQFLFEYFSETQRNKGNFPGRFSGRQFSNSRSEMNVSTLELGDSALYLCASSLGPNVYFGPGTRLTVL.

The J gene is TRBJ1-4, the V gene TRBV4-1; tentative D call: TRBD1 (6 bases). Trimming stripped 1 base from V and 8 bases from J, with 17 bases between. This CDR3 has 16 amino acids. Germline CDR1 reads MGHRA; CDR2 reads YSYEKL. CDR3 in amino acids: CASSQGDTQGREKLFF. CDR3 DNA: TGCGCCAGCAGCCAAGGGGACACCCAGGGACGGGAAAAACTGTTTTTT.

This chain uses TRBV10-2 with TRBJ2-5; D not certain. Germline-derived CDR1 and CDR2 are WSHSY and SAAADI. This CDR3 has 14 residues. Trimming removed 3 bases from V and 4 bases from J, with 12 bases in between. The CDR3 region is CASSEVAVGETQYF. CDR3 sequence (DNA): TGCGCCAGCAGTGAAGTTGCGGTGGGAGAGACCCAGTACTTC.

This clonotype came up a few times. The chain recombines TRBV30 with TRBJ1-2; D uncertain. The germline CDR1 and CDR2 sequences are GTSNPN and SVGIG (reference sequence). The CDR3 consists of 11 residues. Deletions cut 6 bases from V and 4 bases from J, with 9 bases between. CDR3 DNA: TGTGCCTGCTTCCCGCTCTATGGCTACACCTTC. Amino acid sequence: CACFPLYGYTF. Filled out from reference TRBV30 and TRBJ1-2, the complete variable domain reads SQTIHQWPATLVQPVGSPLSLECTVEGTSNPNLYWYRQAAGRGLQLLFYSVGIGQISSEVPQNLSASRPQDRQFILSSKKLLLSDSGFYLCACFPLYGYTFGSGTRLTVV.

Only a few counts were recorded for this clonotype. The chain carries TRBV28 and TRBJ2-7; D is unclear. The V gene's germline CDR1 is MDHEN and CDR2 SYDVKM. This CDR3 region has 11 residues. Trimming removed 6 bases at V and 5 bases at J, with 8 bases between. CDR3 sequence (DNA): TGTGCCAGCAGCCGTGTTAACGAGCAGTACTTC. It encodes CASSRVNEQYF.

The table lists this clonotype with a few counts. This sequence joins TRBV7-9 and TRBJ2-3; 7 bases align to TRBD2. Germline CDR1 reads SEHNR; CDR2 reads FQNEAQ (reference sequence). V dropped 5 bases and J dropped 0; count of bases not matched to a gene: 8. The CDR3 runs 16 residues. CDR3 bases: TGTGCCAGCAGCGTCGGGGGAGGGCCGAGCACAGATACGCAGTATTTT. This codes for CASSVGGGPSTDTQYF.

This clonotype was counted a few times. The gene calls are TRBV10-3 and TRBJ2-7; 11 bases align to TRBD2. From germline, CDR1 is ENHRY and CDR2 SYGVKD. CDR3 length equals 15 residues. V trimming: 2 bases; J trimming: 7 bases; junction bases outside the gene matches: 7. The DNA of the CDR3 is TGTGCCATCAGTGAGCAAGTTAGCGGGAGGGGAGAGCAGTACTTC. Amino acid sequence: CAISEQVSGRGEQYF.

This clonotype appeared a few times. The chain employs TRBV6-2 or TRBV6-3 and TRBJ2-4; D is uncertain. The CDR3 is 15 amino acids. Trimming took 5 bases from V and 4 from J, leaving 15 bases between them. CDR1 and CDR2 from the germline V gene are MNHEY and SVGEGT. Here the CDR3 reads CASSTLFAPKNIQYF. Here the CDR3 DNA reads TGTGCCAGCAGTACCCTCTTTGCACCAAAAAACATTCAGTACTTC.

The DNA for the CDR3 is TGTGCCATGGGACAGGGGGCGCCTTTCGAAAAAGCTTTCTTT. It yields the protein CAMGQGAPFEKAFF. V is TRBV10-3 and J is TRBJ1-1; 12 bases are shared with TRBD1. The CDR3 has 14 amino acids. V dropped 9 bases and J dropped 9; count of bases not matched to a gene: 11. Per the germline V gene, CDR1 is ENHRY and CDR2 is SYGVKD.

This clonotype was picked up a small number of times. The V call is TRBV5-1, the J call TRBJ2-7; D may be TRBD1 (6 bases). This CDR3 spans 14 amino acids. V lost 5 bases, J lost 4 bases, and 16 bases lay in between. Germline loops: CDR1 SGHRS, CDR2 YFSETQ. The CDR3 spells CASRDRDKEYEQYF. CDR3 in DNA: TGCGCCAGCAGAGACCGGGACAAGGAATACGAGCAGTACTTC.

This clonotype was seen a handful of times. This chain connects TRBV12-3 or TRBV12-4 to TRBJ2-2; 9 bases line up with TRBD1. Trimming removed 8 bases from V and 3 bases from J; junction bases left unmatched: 4. There are 14 residues in the CDR3. The CDR3 sequence: CASSGQGYTGELFF. The CDR3 DNA reads as TGTGCCAGCTCGGGACAGGGATACACCGGGGAGCTGTTTTTT.

The table lists this clonotype with a few counts. The J gene is TRBJ1-5, the V gene TRBV2; D remains unclear. The V and J ends lost 6 bases and 4 bases respectively, with 16 bases between them. The germline V gene has CDR1 SNHLY and CDR2 FYNNEI. This CDR3 is built from 15 residues. The CDR3 spells CASSPTPITNQPQHF. The CDR3 DNA is TGTGCCAGCAGCCCGACCCCGATAACAAATCAGCCCCAGCATTTT.

As DNA, the CDR3 is TGTGCCAGCAGTTTCCTGGGACTCCTCCAAGAGACCCAGTACTTC. Translation: CASSFLGLLQETQYF. The chain recombines TRBV6-2 or TRBV6-3 with TRBJ2-5; possibly TRBD2 for D (6 bases). The germline V gene encodes CDR1 MNHEY and CDR2 SVGEGT. CDR3 length: 15 residues. Trimming cost V 4 bases and J 1 base, with 13 bases left between them.

The gene calls are TRBV3-1 and TRBJ2-2, with 11 bases lining up with TRBD2. Germline V gene data show CDR1 as LGHDT and CDR2 as YNNKEL (reference sequence). V lost 2 bases to trimming and J lost 5 bases; unmatched junction nucleotides: 16. This CDR3 contains 20 residues. The CDR3 nucleotides are TGTGCCAGCAGCCAACAAACGACTAGCGGGGCGAGTTTTCGAACCGGGGAGCTGTTTTTT. Its translation: CASSQQTTSGASFRTGELFF.

The chain recombines TRBV5-1 with TRBJ2-3; 15 bases match TRBD2. Germline V gene data show CDR1 as SGHRS and CDR2 as YFSETQ. Trimming removed 4 bases from V and 4 bases from J; junction bases left unmatched: 10. The CDR3 has 18 residues. CDR3 in DNA: TGCGCCAGCAGCCCCGGGACTAGCGGGGGGCCGAGGGCAGATACGCAGTATTTT. This gives the protein CASSPGTSGGPRADTQYF.

This clonotype has just a few counts. The chain links TRBV28 to TRBJ2-5, with D maybe TRBD1 (6 bases). The V end was cut by 7 bases, the J end by 2 bases, with 17 bases between. Germline loops: CDR1 MDHEN, CDR2 SYDVKM. The CDR3 extends over 15 amino acids. Here the CDR3 DNA reads TGTGCCAGCACCCCGGGACATCCAGGTCAAGAGACCCAGTACTTC. Translation gives CASTPGHPGQETQYF. Full variable domain (missing parts from reference TRBV28 and TRBJ2-5): DVKVTQSSRYLVKRTGEKVFLECVQDMDHENMFWYRQDPGLGLRLIYFSYDVKMKEKGDIPEGYSVSREKKERFSLILESASTNQTSMYLCASTPGHPGQETQYFGPGTRLLVL.

This clonotype was found a few times. The chain joins TRBV9 to TRBJ1-2; D is unclear. CDR3 length: 11 residues. The germline V gene has CDR1 SGDLS and CDR2 YYNGEE. Deletions cut 0 bases from V and 5 bases from J, with 2 bases between. The CDR3: CASSVGYGYTF. The CDR3 nucleotides are TGTGCCAGCAGCGTAGGTTATGGCTACACCTTC.

This clonotype came up a few times. This sequence joins TRBV7-3 and TRBJ2-3; a weak D match, TRBD2 (5 bases). This CDR3 contains 15 residues. V was cut by 5 bases and J by 4 bases, with 16 bases left in between. The germline CDR1 and CDR2 sequences are SGHTA and FQGTGA. The CDR3 DNA sequence: TGTGCCAGCAGCCCAACCGGGGATGGCGCAGATACGCAGTATTTT. Its translation is CASSPTGDGADTQYF.

The rearrangement joins TRBV20-1 to TRBJ2-7; D perhaps matches TRBD1 (5 bases). This CDR3 contains 13 residues. V lost 3 bases and J lost 6, with 15 bases in between. CDR1 and CDR2 from the germline V gene are DFQATT and SNEGSKA (reference sequence). CDR3 nucleotides: TGCAGTGCTAGGGCTACCTTCCAGGGCGAGCAGTACTTC. This gives the protein CSARATFQGEQYF.

This clonotype occurred a few times. The chain uses TRBV6-2 or TRBV6-3 and TRBJ2-2; no clear D gene. The length of the CDR3 is 14 residues. Germline V CDR1 and CDR2: MNHEY, SVGEGT. V shed 2 bases and J shed 7 bases, with 11 bases lying between them. CDR3 coding DNA: TGTGCCAGCAGTTACGTGTTGGAAGGCGGGGAGCTGTTTTTT. Residues: CASSYVLEGGELFF.

Points on this clonotype: A junction end diverges from the germline sequence, so it may reflect a read error. This chain joins TRBV20-1 and TRBJ1-5; no firm D call. The CDR3 loop spans 20 amino acids. Germline-derived CDR1 and CDR2 are DFQATT and SNEGSKA (reference sequence). CDR3 sequence reads: CSDRDFRTGTTGYSNQPQHF. Written as DNA, the CDR3 is TGCAGTGATAGAGACTTCCGGACCGGAACGACTGGCTATAGCAATCAGCCCCAGCATTTT.

This chain joins TRBV29-1 and TRBJ2-3; TRBD1 might be the D (6 bases). Trimming took off 7 bases at V and 0 bases at J, with 17 bases between the two ends. Germline CDR1 is SQVTM and CDR2 is ANQGSEA. The CDR3 spans 15 residues. As DNA, the CDR3 is TGCAGCGCGGGGCCACAGGGATCTAGCACAGATACGCAGTATTTT. Protein product: CSAGPQGSSTDTQYF.

This clonotype was seen more than once but under ten times. The J gene is TRBJ2-2, the V gene TRBV25-1, with 9 bases fitting TRBD1. The V gene's germline CDR1 is MGHDK and CDR2 SYGVNS. This CDR3 region has 14 residues. V was pared by 3 bases and J by 4 bases, with 0 bases of the junction left unmatched. CDR3: CASSETGGTGELFF. The CDR3 region has the DNA TGTGCCAGCAGTGAGACAGGGGGCACCGGGGAGCTGTTTTTT.

This clonotype was found once. For the CDR3, the DNA is TGTGCCAGCAGCTCCGAACCAGTCCTTACGCAGTATTTT. It is translated as CASSSEPVLTQYF. The gene calls are TRBV7-2 and TRBJ2-3; D uncertain. CDR3 size: 13 residues. Germline CDR1 reads SGHTA; CDR2 reads FQGNSA. The ends were cut back, 4 bases at V and 8 bases at J, with 13 bases in the middle.

The rearrangement joins TRBV4-1 to TRBJ1-1, with D unclear. V lost 1 base to trimming and J lost 5 bases, with 17 bases between them. CDR3 size: 16 residues. From germline, CDR1 is MGHRA and CDR2 YSYEKL. The CDR3 reads CASSQGPSWVGTEAFF. In nucleotides, the CDR3 is TGCGCCAGCAGCCAAGGCCCCTCTTGGGTGGGTACTGAAGCTTTCTTT.

The chain has TRBV7-9 and TRBJ1-2; D may be TRBD1 (6 bases). Trimming left V 1 base short and J 10 bases short, with 16 bases between. Per the germline V gene, CDR1 is SEHNR and CDR2 is FQNEAQ (reference sequence). CDR3 length equals 14 residues. The CDR3 DNA sequence: TGTGCCAGCAGCTTAGGGGGGCGTTATGAGGTCTACACCTTC. Its protein product is CASSLGGRYEVYTF.

The chain employs TRBV20-1 and TRBJ1-2; 8 bases fit TRBD1. From germline, CDR1 is DFQATT and CDR2 SNEGSKA (reference sequence). The length of the CDR3 is 14 residues. Germline trimming cut 1 base from V and 5 bases from J; bases unmatched to any gene: 6. The CDR3: CSARGEGQDYGYTF. The DNA for the CDR3 is TGCAGTGCTAGAGGCGAGGGACAGGATTATGGCTACACCTTC.